This entry is about one T cell receptor (beta chain). The CDR3 contains 12 residues. Per germline, CDR1 MNHEY and CDR2 SMNVEV (reference sequence). The V end was cut by 3 bases, the J end by 4 bases, with 4 bases between. TCRdb's copy holds only in-frame clones and misses some; the assay was immunoSEQ multiplex PCR. The repertoire holds some 410,000 clones, with 92% as singletons. Treatment here: roughly 18 received Ad26.COV2.S at low or high dose, single or two shots; about 5 received placebo; per-sample allocation not given. Samples were taken on day 63 after the first vaccine or placebo injection. The donor was a Boston adult aged 18-55 years. These data are taken from a study of Ad26.COV2.S vaccination and SARS-CoV-2 variants. Study as a whole: The Ad26.COV2.S arm of the COV1001 trial was where the donor was placed. Intramuscular Ad26.COV2.S at 5x10^10 or 1x10^11 viral particles.

The chain is built from TRBV27 and TRBJ1-5, with unresolved D. The clonotype was recovered from a person aged 18-65 years who received the Ad26.COV2.S COVID-19 vaccine or a placebo. The sample here was peripheral blood, taken in a trial of Ad26.COV2.S vaccine versus placebo. CDR3 coding DNA: TGTGCCAGCAGTTTTCGGAATCAGCCCCAGCATTTT. Translation gives CASSFRNQPQHF.